This is a list of T cell receptor beta chains from one sample in a study of T cells in Graves' hyperthyroidism and ophthalmopathy. TCRdb re-called the multiplex PCR reads through MiXCR, storing one row per CDR3 protein. The sample includes hundreds of thousands of distinct CDR3 sequences, over 12% of them seen just once. The sequenced sample was blood. These receptors were collected from a woman in her thirties or forties with Graves' ophthalmopathy. The conserved cysteine and the conserved F or W are not part of the CDR3 here.

j_gene	v_gene	len	CDR3aa
TRBJ1-1	TRBV30	11	AWSRGGKTEAF
TRBJ2-7	TRBV7-2	10	ASSPDPHEQY
TRBJ2-2	TRBV20-1	19	SARDRGASGRSSRPTGELF
TRBJ2-2	TRBV24-1	13	ATSDFKQGTGELF
TRBJ2-2	TRBV5-1	14	ASSLSGQGSTGELF
TRBJ1-5	TRBV4-3	13	ASSQDGQANQPQH
TRBJ2-7	TRBV4-1	14	ASSSQAEGANYEQY
TRBJ2-7	TRBV24-1	12	ATSDSQGGDEQY
TRBJ2-2	TRBV4-2	17	ASSRGLAGDPTVAGELF
TRBJ1-1	TRBV4-1	14	ASSPRDRERNTEAF
TRBJ2-5	TRBV6-1	13	ASSPRGSRQETQY
TRBJ1-1	TRBV20-1	11	SAGGGGNTEAF
TRBJ2-7	TRBV6-6	10	ASSRQAGEQY
TRBJ1-5	TRBV6-1	12	ASSRATGEQPQH
TRBJ1-5	TRBV12-3/TRBV12-4	11	ASRGQGHQPQH
TRBJ1-2	TRBV4-2	13	ASSQDPTGGQGYT
TRBJ2-7	TRBV27	13	ASSLESGRVDEQY
TRBJ1-1	TRBV5-1	14	ASSEIYRGSNTEAF
TRBJ2-7	TRBV6-5	11	ASSFPGRYEQY
TRBJ1-2	TRBV24-1	13	ATSDTGTENYGYT
TRBJ2-6	TRBV19	14	ASLPTEFSGANVLT
TRBJ1-1	TRBV9	12	ASSPQWGVSEAF
TRBJ2-7	TRBV27	13	ASSLTSGRTYEQY
TRBJ1-2	TRBV19	12	ASSIVTGARGYT
TRBJ1-5	TRBV20-1	11	SASKLASGHQH
TRBJ2-5	TRBV4-1	14	ASSQGLAGALETQY